What follows describes a single T cell receptor beta chain. What it recognizes is unknown. The sample belongs to a study of OX40 agonist ivuxolimab in advanced cancers. Turning to the study itself: The drug used for patients, ivuxolimab, was an agonistic anti-OX40 (CD134) antibody. Previous treatment with anti-PD-1, anti-PD-L1 or anti-CTLA-4 therapy was allowed; about 37% had received some. Study observations and caveats: More expanded clones were found, on average, in CD8+ than in CD4+ T cells.

Assay used: immunoSEQ multiplex PCR; TCRdb lists only in-frame clones, some missing. The table includes around 110,000 clones, just under 95% detected once. Trimming shortened V by 5 bases and J by 5 bases, and 13 bases separated the two germline ends. The CDR3 runs 15 residues. Germline CDR1 and CDR2: SGHAT and FQNNGV. The sample here was CD4+ or CD8+ T cells sorted from blood, taken in a trial of the OX40 agonist ivuxolimab. The source of this sequence is an adult with an advanced solid tumor such as melanoma, head and neck, liver or kidney cancer. V gene TRBV11-2 combines with J gene TRBJ1-6; D is unclear. The CDR3 bases are TGTGCCAGCAGCCTGTATGGACCTAATAATTCACCCCTCCACTTT. It specifies CASSLYGPNNSPLHF.